This T cell receptor beta chain was sequenced for a study of cytomegalovirus exposure and HLA in healthy donors. Whole-study context: Genotyping showed roughly 77% of almost 400 donors falling in the Caucasian-associated ancestry cluster. Study-wide findings and caveats: Evidence from a later analysis indicated that most CMV-associated TCR beta chains looked HLA-restricted. With later analysis, a missense DCLRE1C variant became linked to TCR beta V- and J-gene trimming.

In the case of this clone: Its specificity is unknown.

This CDR3 has 15 residues. V lost 1 base and J lost 0; bases outside the gene matches: 2. The V gene's germline CDR1 is LNHDA and CDR2 SQIVND (reference sequence). PCR was performed using 60 Vbeta and 13 Jbeta primers. Sequenced by immunoSEQ multiplex PCR; TCRdb stores in-frame clones only, minus some. The table shows approximately 97,000 clones, with approximately 81% occurring only once. The sequenced sample was PBMCs. The sequence came from a woman in her seventies in good health and CMV-seropositive. The chain joins TRBV19 to TRBJ1-1; 7 nucleotides agree with TRBD1. The DNA for the CDR3 is TGTGCCAGTAGTATAGGGGGACAGCTGAACACTGAAGCTTTCTTT. Translating it yields CASSIGGQLNTEAFF. Combining the CDR3 with reference TRBV19 and TRBJ1-1 gives the whole variable domain DGGITQSPKYLFRKEGQNVTLSCEQNLNHDAMYWYRQDPGQGLRLIYYSQIVNDFQKGDIAEGYSVSREKKESFPLTVTSAQKNPTAFYLCASSIGGQLNTEAFFGQGTRLTVV.